Listed here are 30 T cell receptor beta chains from one sample, sequenced in a study of cytotoxic CD8 clonotypes in ibrutinib-treated CLL. TCRdb's table, derived via immunoSEQ multiplex PCR, lists solely in-frame clones and lacks some. The sample shows about 160,000 clones, 70% to 85% of them seen only once. The specimen was PBMCs, collected after 24 months of ibrutinib treatment. The receptor source for this set is a human donor with chronic lymphocytic leukemia.

The chain employs TRBV14 and TRBJ1-2, with D uncertain. In germline, CDR1 is SGHDN, CDR2 FVKESK. Between the trimmed V and J ends, which lost 4 bases and 4 bases, there was a span of 19 bases. This CDR3 has 16 amino acids. The CDR3 sequence: CASSPLPPRYPYGYTF. For the CDR3, the DNA is TGTGCCAGCAGCCCCTTGCCCCCCAGGTATCCCTATGGCTACACCTTC.

The V gene is TRBV6-1, the J gene TRBJ1-1; 8 bases align to TRBD1. This CDR3 region has 15 residues. V shed 11 bases, J shed 4 bases, and the junction held 15 bases outside the gene matches. Per germline, CDR1 MNHNS and CDR2 SASEGT. DNA for the CDR3: TGTGCCGGCAAGGACCGGCAGGGGGCGACCACTGAAGCTTTCTTT. This gives the protein CAGKDRQGATTEAFF.

This clone was found many times. This sample also contains other DNA sequences that code for the same CDR3. The chain couples TRBV30 to TRBJ1-1; D remains unclear. CDR1 is GTSNPN, CDR2 SVGIG, per germline (reference sequence). There are 11 residues in the CDR3. V lost 5 bases, J lost 4 bases, and 8 bases lay in between. DNA of the CDR3: TGTGCCTGGGAGGGAGGCACTGAAGCTTTCTTT. Translated: CAWEGGTEAFF.

The chain carries TRBV6-5 and TRBJ2-3; the D call may be TRBD1 or TRBD2 (5 bases each). Germline V lookup: CDR1 MNHEY, CDR2 SVGAGI. The CDR3 contains 14 residues. V lost 6 bases and J 0 bases, leaving 10 bases between the germline ends. The CDR3 bases are TGTGCCAGCAGAAGGGACCGGAGCACAGATACGCAGTATTTT. This translates into CASRRDRSTDTQYF.

This chain connects TRBV5-1 to TRBJ2-7; D unclear. The CDR3 consists of 13 residues. Germline CDR1 and CDR2: SGHRS and YFSETQ. Trimming pared 1 base from V and 0 bases from J, leaving 5 bases between. The CDR3 here is CASSLMGSYEQYF. CDR3 nucleotide sequence: TGCGCCAGCAGCTTGATGGGCTCCTACGAGCAGTACTTC.

This chain links TRBV4-2 with TRBJ2-2, with D uncertain. The V end was cut by 1 base, the J end by 5 bases, with 11 bases between. The germline CDR1 and CDR2 sequences are LGHNA and YNFKEQ. The CDR3 is 15 amino acids. CDR3 residues: CASSQAAASTGELFF. The CDR3 nucleotides read TGTGCCAGCAGCCAAGCGGCGGCGAGTACCGGGGAGCTGTTTTTT.

The V gene is TRBV5-1, the J gene TRBJ2-2; D remains ambiguous. This CDR3 contains 15 residues. Per germline, CDR1 SGHRS and CDR2 YFSETQ. Trimming removed 0 bases from V and 6 bases from J, with 12 bases in between. CDR3: CASSLVVLGPGELFF. In DNA form, the CDR3 reads TGCGCCAGCAGCTTGGTTGTATTGGGCCCCGGGGAGCTGTTTTTT.

The CDR3 loop reads CASSLVRQSPNSPLHF. CDR3 DNA: TGTGCCAGCAGCTTAGTGCGACAGTCCCCGAATTCACCCCTCCACTTT. V is TRBV11-2 and J is TRBJ1-6; weak D call: TRBD1 (5 bases). The germline V and J ends were trimmed by 1 base and 7 bases, with 14 bases remaining between them. This CDR3 has 16 residues. CDR1 and CDR2 (germline): SGHAT, FQNNGV.

The CDR3: CATHRTVNTEAFF. The CDR3 nucleotides are TGTGCCACCCATAGAACGGTAAACACTGAAGCTTTCTTT. V usage is TRBV19 and J usage is TRBJ1-1; no definite D call. The V gene lost 10 bases and the J gene lost 2 bases, with 14 bases spanning the gap. The CDR3 totals 13 residues. Germline CDR1 reads LNHDA; CDR2 reads SQIVND (reference sequence).

The chain links TRBV29-1 to TRBJ1-4, with D perhaps TRBD1 (6 bases). Germline V gene lookup returns CDR1 SQVTM and CDR2 ANQGSEA. The CDR3 has 12 amino acids. For the CDR3, the DNA is TGCAGTGTTAGGGGGGCTGATGAAAAACTGTTTTTT. Its protein is CSVRGADEKLFF.

The V gene is TRBV27, the J gene TRBJ2-7; D unresolved. Per germline, CDR1 MNHEY and CDR2 SMNVEV (reference sequence). The length of the CDR3 is 14 residues. The germline V and J ends were trimmed by 3 bases and 6 bases, with 15 bases remaining between them. CDR3 sequence reads: CASSLPTPAIEQYF. The CDR3 DNA is TGTGCCAGCAGTTTGCCGACACCTGCGATCGAGCAGTACTTC.

The CDR3 DNA reads TGTGCCAGCAGTCTTTACAGGGGGCCGGAGAATGAAAAACTGTTTTTT. Encoded protein: CASSLYRGPENEKLFF. The genes are TRBV28 and TRBJ1-4; 9 positions match TRBD1. The CDR3 is 16 residues long. With 5 bases clipped from V and 5 bases from J, the junction kept 9 bases outside the gene matches. CDR1 MDHEN and CDR2 SYDVKM come from the germline V gene.

V gene TRBV19 combines with J gene TRBJ2-1; D is possibly TRBD2 (7 bases). V lost 11 bases and J lost 1, with 15 bases in between. The CDR3 runs to 14 residues. Germline V gene lookup returns CDR1 LNHDA and CDR2 SQIVND (reference sequence). In DNA, the CDR3 is TGTGCCTCGTGGGAGGGGGGTTCCTACAATGAGCAGTTCTTC. It yields the protein CASWEGGSYNEQFF.

V gene TRBV7-2 combines with J gene TRBJ2-7, with TRBD2 identical over 8 bases. V shed 3 bases, J shed 7 bases, and the junction held 8 bases outside the gene matches. Germline CDR1 SGHTA, CDR2 FQGNSA. CDR3 size: 14 residues. CDR3 coding DNA: TGTGCCAGCAGCTTCGGGAGGGCCTATCGGGAGCAGTACTTC. Encoded protein: CASSFGRAYREQYF.

The genes are TRBV10-1 and TRBJ1-1, with a tentative D call TRBD1 (5 bases). Germline V gene sequence: CDR1 WNHNN, CDR2 SYGVQD (reference sequence). V was trimmed by 7 bases and J by 3 bases, leaving 18 bases between them. The CDR3 loop spans 15 amino acids. The CDR3 region has the DNA TGCGCCAGCAAGTCAGGGAGGCGTAAGCACACTGAAGCTTTCTTT. Protein: CASKSGRRKHTEAFF.

Concerning this clone itself: This sequence may be a read error, since a much larger clone differs from it by one base. The chain couples TRBV5-6 to TRBJ1-4, with 10 nucleotides matching TRBD1. V was pared by 4 bases and J by 8 bases, with 5 bases of the junction left unmatched. The CDR3 spans 14 residues. Germline V lookup: CDR1 SGHDT, CDR2 YYEEEE. The CDR3 nucleotides are TGTGCCAGCAGCGCCGGGACAGGGGACGAAAAACTGTTTTTT. This encodes CASSAGTGDEKLFF.

The gene calls are TRBV30 and TRBJ2-1, with a tentative D call TRBD2 (5 bases). Between the trimmed V and J ends, which lost 2 bases and 10 bases, there was a span of 15 bases. The germline gives CDR1 GTSNPN, CDR2 SVGIG (reference sequence). This CDR3 contains 13 residues. CDR3: CAWSFSELGEQFF. The CDR3 nucleotides are TGTGCCTGGAGTTTTAGCGAGCTCGGGGAGCAGTTCTTC.

The chain links TRBV10-3 to TRBJ2-2; no clear D. The V and J ends lost 8 bases and 2 bases respectively, with 9 bases between them. CDR1 and CDR2 (germline): ENHRY, SYGVKD. CDR3 length: 13 residues. The CDR3 coding sequence is TGTGCCATCGGTATAGATAACACCGGGGAGCTGTTTTTT. Amino acid sequence: CAIGIDNTGELFF.

The genes are TRBV2 and TRBJ1-2; perhaps TRBD1 as D (5 bases). V was cut by 3 bases and J by 8 bases, with 22 bases left in between. Germline CDR1 is SNHLY and CDR2 is FYNNEI. The CDR3 loop spans 16 amino acids. The CDR3, as DNA: TGTGCCAGCAGTGATCAGGGAGGGACGTTGAAATTGGGCTACACCTTC. Protein: CASSDQGGTLKLGYTF. The full variable domain, completed using reference TRBV2 and TRBJ1-2, is EPEVTQTPSHQVTQMGQEVILRCVPISNHLYFYWYRQILGQKVEFLVSFYNNEISEKSEIFDDQFSVERPDGSNFTLKIRSTKLEDSAMYFCASSDQGGTLKLGYTFGSGTRLTVV.

This sequence joins TRBV7-2 and TRBJ1-1; tentatively, D is TRBD1 (5 bases). There are 14 residues in the CDR3. CDR1 and CDR2 (germline): SGHTA, FQGNSA. The V end was cut by 3 bases, the J end by 4 bases, with 12 bases between. The CDR3 DNA reads TGTGCCAGCAGCTTTCAGCAGGGATTCACTGAAGCTTTCTTT. Its protein is CASSFQQGFTEAFF.

V usage is TRBV7-2 and J usage is TRBJ2-1; 7 positions agree with TRBD2. Germline trimming cut 1 base from V and 5 bases from J; bases unmatched to any gene: 8. The germline V gene encodes CDR1 SGHTA and CDR2 FQGNSA. The length of the CDR3 is 16 residues. The CDR3 sequence: CASSLVPSAGNNEQFF. In DNA form, the CDR3 reads TGTGCCAGCAGCTTAGTTCCGTCAGCGGGGAACAATGAGCAGTTCTTC. Full variable domain (missing parts from reference TRBV7-2 and TRBJ2-1): GAGVSQSPSNKVTEKGKDVELRCDPISGHTALYWYRQSLGQGLEFLIYFQGNSAPDKSGLPSDRFSAERTGGSVSTLTIQRTQQEDSAVYLCASSLVPSAGNNEQFFGPGTRLTVL.

The CDR3 loop is CASSWGQALGPQHF. CDR3 coding DNA: TGTGCCAGCAGTTGGGGACAGGCCCTGGGGCCCCAGCATTTT. The rearrangement joins TRBV27 to TRBJ1-5, with 8 bases that match TRBD1. The germline V gene encodes CDR1 MNHEY and CDR2 SMNVEV (reference sequence). This CDR3 has 14 residues. The ends lost 4 bases at V and 9 bases at J; junction bases unmatched: 8.

This rearrangement joins TRBV15 to TRBJ1-4, with D possibly being TRBD1 (5 bases). This CDR3 region has 15 residues. The germline V gene encodes CDR1 LNHNV and CDR2 YYDKDF (reference sequence). V lost 0 bases and J lost 7, with 12 bases in between. As DNA, the CDR3 is TGTGCCACCAGCAGAGATGGGACCTCGGGTGAAAAACTGTTTTTT. Translation gives CATSRDGTSGEKLFF.

The gene calls are TRBV7-2 and TRBJ2-3; 10 bases map to TRBD2. This CDR3 spans 15 amino acids. The V gene end was trimmed by 3 bases and the J gene end by 8 bases; junction bases not matched to a gene: 8. Germline CDR1 reads SGHTA; CDR2 reads FQGNSA. In DNA form, the CDR3 reads TGTGCCAGCAGCTTGGGGAGCGGGGGGGGCGTTACGCAGTATTTT. Protein product: CASSLGSGGGVTQYF.

The chain carries TRBV10-1 and TRBJ2-7; 9 positions match TRBD1. The J segment lost 2 bases and the V segment lost 8 bases, leaving 10 bases of the junction unmatched. Germline values: CDR1 WNHNN, CDR2 SYGVQD (reference sequence). The CDR3 consists of 15 residues. CDR3 nucleotide sequence: TGCGCCAGCGACACCGGGACAGGGCCTACCTACGAGCAGTACTTC. It is translated as CASDTGTGPTYEQYF.

CDR3 in amino acids: CAWSPYSGGELFF. The CDR3, as DNA: TGTGCCTGGAGTCCCTATTCGGGCGGGGAGCTGTTTTTT. The chain carries TRBV30 and TRBJ2-2; D is uncertain. The CDR3 contains 13 residues. V was trimmed by 2 bases and J by 7 bases, leaving 11 bases between them. Per the germline V gene, CDR1 is GTSNPN and CDR2 is SVGIG (reference sequence).

As to this clone: This specimen includes other DNA sequences encoding the same CDR3. V gene TRBV5-1 combines with J gene TRBJ2-2; D gene unclear. The CDR3 has 15 amino acids. Germline values: CDR1 SGHRS, CDR2 YFSETQ. Trimming left V 0 bases short and J 0 bases short, with 6 bases between. The CDR3 protein is CASSLVQSNTGELFF. The CDR3 DNA sequence: TGCGCCAGCAGCTTGGTACAGTCGAACACCGGGGAGCTGTTTTTT.

The CDR3 sequence: CATSRDQIGSPPGNTIYF. CDR3 nucleotides: TGTGCCACCAGCAGAGATCAAATCGGAAGTCCCCCTGGAAACACCATATATTTT. The chain links TRBV15 to TRBJ1-3; D ambiguous. Germline CDR1 reads LNHNV; CDR2 reads YYDKDF (reference sequence). The CDR3 totals 18 residues. The V gene lost 0 bases and the J gene lost 2 bases, with 17 bases spanning the gap.

This sequence joins TRBV19 and TRBJ1-2, with D uncertain. Deletions cut 4 bases from V and 3 bases from J, with 18 bases between. Germline values: CDR1 LNHDA, CDR2 SQIVND (reference sequence). This CDR3 spans 16 amino acids. CDR3 nucleotide sequence: TGTGCCAGTAGTACCCTCGGTTCGAGCGTCTACTATGGCTACACCTTC. The encoded protein is CASSTLGSSVYYGYTF.

The chain joins TRBV6-1 to TRBJ1-2; D unresolved. The CDR3 is made up of 12 amino acids. CDR1 MNHNS and CDR2 SASEGT come from the germline V gene. V lost 7 bases and J 3 bases, leaving 9 bases between the germline ends. The CDR3 coding sequence is TGTGCCAGCAATCCGGCCTACTATGGCTACACCTTC. Residues: CASNPAYYGYTF.